One and the same sample provided the 5 T cell receptor beta chains below, sequenced in a study of technical replicates of blood from a few donors. Clones were sequenced by immunoSEQ multiplex PCR, and TCRdb holds only the in-frame ones, with some missing. The table has tens of thousands of clones, about 89% seen once; the top ten hold approximately 0.3%. Material for sequencing was T cells isolated from PBMCs. These TCRs come from a human donor in good health.

This rearrangement joins TRBV28 to TRBJ2-7, with 9 bases fitting TRBD1. CDR1 is MDHEN, CDR2 SYDVKM, per germline. There are 15 residues in the CDR3. V lost 3 bases and J lost 2; bases outside the gene matches: 5. This chain's CDR3 is CASSLFRDRAYEQYF. The CDR3 region has the DNA TGTGCCAGCAGTTTGTTCCGGGACAGGGCCTACGAGCAGTACTTC. The variable domain in full, with the rest retrieved from reference TRBV28 and TRBJ2-7, is DVKVTQSSRYLVKRTGEKVFLECVQDMDHENMFWYRQDPGLGLRLIYFSYDVKMKEKGDIPEGYSVSREKKERFSLILESASTNQTSMYLCASSLFRDRAYEQYFGPGTRLTVT.

The chain employs TRBV15 and TRBJ2-1; D possibly corresponds to TRBD1 (5 bases). Germline V gene lookup returns CDR1 LNHNV and CDR2 YYDKDF (reference sequence). The CDR3 loop spans 13 amino acids. The V end lost 3 bases, the J end lost 4 bases, and 7 bases lay between the germline ends. The CDR3 coding sequence is TGTGCCACCAGCAGGGACAAATACAATGAGCAGTTCTTC. Encoded protein: CATSRDKYNEQFF.

V and J are TRBV5-1 and TRBJ1-4; D not resolved. Germline CDR1 SGHRS, CDR2 YFSETQ. Trimming stripped 0 bases from V and 5 bases from J, with 11 bases between. This CDR3 has 15 amino acids. The CDR3 reads CASSLDARRNEKLFF. In nucleotides, the CDR3 is TGCGCCAGCAGCTTGGACGCTAGGAGGAATGAAAAACTGTTTTTT.

The V and J genes are TRBV5-1 and TRBJ2-5; TRBD1 aligns across 11 bases. CDR3 length: 15 amino acids. Germline values: CDR1 SGHRS, CDR2 YFSETQ. After removal of 4 bases from V and 5 bases from J, the junction contained 7 bases not matched to a gene. The CDR3: CASSLRTGGMETQYF. The CDR3 DNA reads TGCGCCAGCAGCCTAAGGACAGGGGGCATGGAGACCCAGTACTTC.

The chain employs TRBV20-1 and TRBJ1-4; D is unclear. CDR1 DFQATT and CDR2 SNEGSKA come from the germline V gene (reference sequence). Trimming cost V 2 bases and J 4 bases, with 2 bases left between them. This CDR3 has 11 residues. CDR3 loop: CSARLNEKLFF. The CDR3 nucleotides read TGCAGTGCTAGACTTAATGAAAAACTGTTTTTT.